The 20 T cell receptor beta chains listed next were all sequenced from one sample in a study of metastatic and nonmetastatic thyroid tumors. No treatment of any kind had been given to any patient before thyroid surgery. MiXCR re-clonotyped the PCR reads for TCRdb. The profile covers tens of thousands of clones, with less than 20% appearing a single time and 2.5% to 3% taken by the ten largest. Material: adjacent normal tissue. The receptors come from a male donor with papillary thyroid cancer or a benign thyroid nodule (not recorded which). Some clones in this sample may be carry-over from other donors' samples.

This clone was recorded a few times. This sequence may be a read error, since a much larger clone differs from it by one base. The V call is TRBV19, the J call TRBJ1-1; D is perhaps TRBD1 (5 bases). This CDR3 contains 16 residues. Trimming removed 5 bases from V and 10 bases from J, with 26 bases in between. Germline V gene sequence: CDR1 LNHDA, CDR2 SQIVND (reference sequence). The DNA for the CDR3 is TGTGCCAGTAGTCCCCTGGATGGGGCGAGGGTTAAAGGAGCTTTCTTT. Translated, it gives CASSPLDGARVKGAFF. The entire variable domain, with the rest obtained from reference TRBV19 and TRBJ1-1, is as follows: DGGITQSPKYLFRKEGQNVTLSCEQNLNHDAMYWYRQDPGQGLRLIYYSQIVNDFQKGDIAEGYSVSREKKESFPLTVTSAQKNPTAFYLCASSPLDGARVKGAFFGQGTRLTVV.

As regards this clone: A junction boundary mismatches the germline segment, possibly from a read error. The genes are TRBV4-2 and TRBJ2-2, with D tentatively TRBD1 or TRBD2 (5 bases each). CDR1 and CDR2 (germline): LGHNA, YNFKEQ. There are 16 residues in the CDR3. This CDR3 is CASSPLGDENTGELFF. Written as DNA, the CDR3 is TGTGCCAGCAGTCCCCTGGGGGACGAGAACACCGGGGAGTTGTTTTTT.

This chain links TRBV30 with TRBJ1-5; D gene unclear. The J call is uncertain, as TRBJ2-3 better fits the DNA end. This CDR3 is 13 amino acids long. Germline CDR1 reads GTSNPN; CDR2 reads SVGIG (reference sequence). CDR3 DNA: TGTGCCTGGAGTTTAGATAGCAATCAGCCCCAGTATTTT. Translated: CAWSLDSNQPQYF.

This sequence joins TRBV5-1 and TRBJ1-2; D call uncertain. From germline, CDR1 is SGHRS and CDR2 YFSETQ. The CDR3 length is 13 residues. The CDR3 protein is CASCLGSNYGYTF. In DNA form, the CDR3 reads TGCGCGAGCTGCCTGGGGTCTAACTATGGCTACACCTTC.

This clone qualifies as medium-sized. The V and J genes are TRBV6-1 and TRBJ2-3; 9 bases match TRBD1. Trimming cost V 2 bases and J 5 bases; bases outside gene matches: 8. Germline CDR1 reads MNHNS; CDR2 reads SASEGT. The CDR3 extends over 16 amino acids. The chain's CDR3 is CASSELDRGRGDTQYF. The CDR3 DNA sequence: TGTGCCAGCAGTGAATTGGACAGGGGCCGGGGAGATACGCAGTATTTT.

This clone came up many times. V and J are TRBV28 and TRBJ1-4; a weak D match, TRBD1 (5 bases). There are 16 residues in the CDR3. From germline, CDR1 is MDHEN and CDR2 SYDVKM. V lost 5 bases, J lost 7 bases, and 20 bases lay in between. The CDR3 nucleotides are TGTGCCAGCAGTCGCCCCCGGGGCGCGGAGGGTGAAAAACTGTTTTTT. Encoded protein: CASSRPRGAEGEKLFF.

This clone was detected many times. The chain couples TRBV28 to TRBJ2-5; D gene ambiguous. Germline V CDR1 and CDR2: MDHEN, SYDVKM. V gave up 1 base and J gave up 2 bases, with 8 bases separating them. This CDR3 is 14 amino acids long. CDR3 DNA: TGTGCCAGCAGTTTATTACAAGAACAAGAGACCCAGTACTTC. It codes for CASSLLQEQETQYF.

By share, this clone counts as medium-sized (0.01 to 0.1%). The chain has TRBV19 and TRBJ1-5, with 8 bases lining up with TRBD1. Germline CDR1 is LNHDA and CDR2 is SQIVND (reference sequence). With V trimmed by 6 bases and J by 2 bases, 6 bases remained unmatched. CDR3 length: 15 amino acids. As DNA, the CDR3 is TGTGCCAGTAGAGGGGACAGGTTCGGCAATCAGCCCCAGCATTTT. Residues: CASRGDRFGNQPQHF.

This clone was detected many times. The genes are TRBV9 and TRBJ2-3; tentative D call: TRBD2 (6 bases). Trimming removed 2 bases at V and 1 base at J, with 14 bases between. CDR1 is SGDLS, CDR2 YYNGEE, per germline. The CDR3 length is 16 residues. CDR3 sequence: CASSVTGTPGTDTQYF. CDR3 sequence (DNA): TGTGCCAGCAGCGTTACCGGGACTCCTGGCACAGATACGCAGTATTTT. Using reference TRBV9 and TRBJ2-3 for the parts outside the CDR3, the full variable domain is DSGVTQTPKHLITATGQRVTLRCSPRSGDLSVYWYQQSLDQGLQFLIQYYNGEERAKGNILERFSAQQFPDLHSELNLSSLELGDSALYFCASSVTGTPGTDTQYFGPGTRLTVL.

This clone was detected ten times or more. V and J are TRBV19 and TRBJ1-5; D remains ambiguous. Germline V gene data show CDR1 as LNHDA and CDR2 as SQIVND (reference sequence). V lost 4 bases to trimming and J lost 4 bases, with 11 bases between them. The CDR3 loop spans 14 amino acids. The CDR3 here is CASSKRDPNQPQHF. The CDR3 DNA is TGTGCCAGTAGTAAGAGAGATCCGAATCAGCCCCAGCATTTT.

Remarks on this clone: Since the CDR3 does not end with the conserved phenylalanine or tryptophan, this likely comes from a read error. The DNA is left out, because the CDR3 cannot be placed on it with certainty; the CDR3 is given as TCRdb lists it. The J gene is TRBJ1-2, the V gene TRBV28; the table's D call, TRBD1, was not checked against the DNA. Inclusive of both ends, the CDR3 amounts to 15 amino acids. CDR1 is MDHEN and CDR2 is SYDVKM in the germline V gene. The CDR3: CASRNVLGGAGGYNV.

As regards this clone: The junction departs from the called germline gene at one end, perhaps through a read error. This sequence joins TRBV15 and TRBJ1-2, with 7 bases that match TRBD1. CDR3 length: 15 residues. Per the germline V gene, CDR1 is LNHNV and CDR2 is YYDKDF (reference sequence). CDR3 in DNA: TGTGCCACCGGCAGAGCGTACAGGGGACACTATGGCTACACCTTC. This gives the protein CATGRAYRGHYGYTF.

The rearrangement uses TRBV19 and TRBJ1-1; no firm D call. V lost 1 base, J lost 6 bases, and 9 bases lay in between. Germline CDR1 is LNHDA and CDR2 is SQIVND (reference sequence). CDR3 length: 13 residues. CDR3 bases: TGTGCCAGTAGTATAGTATTGAAGGCTGAAGCTTTCTTT. Translating it yields CASSIVLKAEAFF.

In its sample, this clone was seen many times. This sequence joins TRBV20-1 and TRBJ2-7; 9 bases fit TRBD1. Germline trimming cut 6 bases from V and 1 base from J; bases unmatched to any gene: 13. This CDR3 has 16 residues. Germline V gene lookup returns CDR1 DFQATT and CDR2 SNEGSKA (reference sequence). DNA for the CDR3: TGCAGTGCCCGTGGCCCTGCGGGACAGGGTTCCTACGAGCAGTACTTC. This sequence encodes CSARGPAGQGSYEQYF.

In its sample, this clone was seen many times. J is TRBJ2-1 and V is TRBV5-8, with D perhaps matching TRBD2 (6 bases). V was shortened by 0 bases and J by 5 bases, with 12 bases between the two germline ends. This CDR3 has 15 amino acids. Germline V lookup: CDR1 SGHTS, CDR2 YDEGEE. CDR3 nucleotide sequence: TGTGCCAGCAGCTTGGGGAGGGGATCAAACAATGAGCAGTTCTTC. Translated: CASSLGRGSNNEQFF.

The chain combines TRBV12-3 or TRBV12-4 with TRBJ2-7, with 10 positions matching TRBD2. V shed 6 bases and J 4 bases; nucleotides not matched to a gene: 3. The CDR3 runs to 13 residues. As DNA, the CDR3 is TGTGCCAGCAGCCATAGCGGGGGGTACGAGCAGTACGTC. It is translated as CASSHSGGYEQYV.

On this clone: A much larger clone differs from this one at a single base, so this may be a read error. The chain has TRBV20-1 and TRBJ2-5; D unclear. V was cut by 1 base and J by 11 bases, with 2 bases left in between. The CDR3 is made up of 8 amino acids. CDR1 DFQATT and CDR2 SNEGSKA come from the germline V gene (reference sequence). The CDR3 region is CSARGQYF. DNA of the CDR3: TGCAGTGCTAGAGGGCAGTACTTC.

The chain is built from TRBV6-2 or TRBV6-3 and TRBJ2-3; no firm D call. Per the germline V gene, CDR1 is MNHEY and CDR2 is SVGEGT. The CDR3 is 15 residues long. Between the trimmed V and J ends, which lost 5 bases and 0 bases, there was a span of 12 bases. CDR3 sequence (DNA): TGTGCCAGCAGTAGGCTGTGGCGAAGCACAGATACGCAGTATTTT. Its protein product is CASSRLWRSTDTQYF.

By sample share, this clone is medium-sized (0.01 to 0.1%). J is TRBJ2-7 and V is TRBV11-3, with a tentative D call TRBD1 (6 bases). With 5 bases removed from V and 0 bases from J, the gap between germline ends came to 11 bases. Germline assignment: CDR1 SGHNT and CDR2 YENEEA. CDR3 length equals 14 residues. The CDR3 loop reads CASSPGRGSYEQYF. The CDR3 region has the DNA TGTGCCAGCAGCCCCGGCAGGGGCTCCTACGAGCAGTACTTC.

This clone qualifies as medium-sized. CDR3 nucleotides: TGTGCCAGCAGTTCGGGGATTACGCAGTATTTT. Its protein product is CASSSGITQYF. The chain has TRBV12-3 or TRBV12-4 and TRBJ2-3, with D maybe TRBD2 (5 bases). The CDR3 length is 11 residues. The V end lost 4 bases, the J end lost 8 bases, and 7 bases lay between the germline ends.